A selection of T cell receptor beta chains follows, all from one sample in a study of cytomegalovirus exposure and HLA in healthy donors. Profiled with immunoSEQ multiplex PCR; TCRdb holds only in-frame clones, not every one. The repertoire consists of over 150,000 clones, with about 83% occurring once and the leading ten covering around 0.93%. The sequenced sample was PBMCs. These receptors originate from a woman in her thirties in good health and CMV-seronegative. The CDR3 runs from the conserved cysteine through the conserved F or W. The D gene is left open where the match is weak. Clone size, where shown, is once, few, many, or a class for clones that have expanded.

clone_size	v_call	j_call	d_call	cdr3_nt	cdr3_aa
-	TRBV11-2	TRBJ1-3	-	TGTGCCAGCAGCCCGTTGAGGAGCGGAAACACCATATATTTT	CASSPLRSGNTIYF
-	TRBV7-8	TRBJ1-1	TRBD1	TGTGCCAGCAGCTTAACTACAGGGGGCAAGGGCACTGAAGCTTTCTTT	CASSLTTGGKGTEAFF
few	TRBV2	TRBJ1-2	TRBD1	TGTGCCAGCAGTGAGGGCAGGGGGAGCGGCGGCTACACCTTC	CASSEGRGSGGYTF
-	TRBV14	TRBJ2-7	TRBD2	TGTGCCAGCAGCCCCCGGAGGGGTCTAGCGGGGAGCTCCTACGAGCAGTACTTC	CASSPRRGLAGSSYEQYF
-	TRBV7-2	TRBJ2-1	TRBD2	TGTGCCAGCAGCTTAGGTCGTTTAGCGGGGTTCGCATCAAATGAGCAGTTCTTC	CASSLGRLAGFASNEQFF
-	TRBV27	TRBJ1-5	-	TGTGCCAGCAGTTTATTGTATCCGATCGGGGGGGCCCGGGATCAGCCCCAGCATTTT	CASSLLYPIGGARDQPQHF
-	TRBV6-1	TRBJ2-3	-	TGTGCCAGCAACAGGAGAATAGATACGCAGTATTTT	CASNRRIDTQYF
once	TRBV27	TRBJ2-2	-	TGTGCCAGCAGTTTTCAGAGCGAAAGAGGGGAGCTGTTTTTT	CASSFQSERGELFF
-	TRBV19	TRBJ2-7	-	TGTGCCAGTAACCACCCCGGGAACGAGCAGTACTTC	CASNHPGNEQYF
-	TRBV25-1	TRBJ2-3	TRBD2	TGTGCCAGCAGGGGACTAGCGGGGGAGTATACGCAGTATTTT	CASRGLAGEYTQYF
-	TRBV7-2	TRBJ2-7	TRBD2	TGTGCCAGCAGCTCTCAGCGGGGATACGAGCAGTACTTC	CASSSQRGYEQYF
-	TRBV7-6	TRBJ2-7	TRBD1	TGTGCCAGCAGCTTCGAAACCGGGACAGGTACCTACGAGCAGTACTTC	CASSFETGTGTYEQYF
once	TRBV5-4	TRBJ2-1	-	TGTGCCAGCAGCGCGAATACCCTCGGTGAGCAGTTCTTC	CASSANTLGEQFF
-	TRBV7-6	TRBJ2-1	-	TGTGCCAGCAGCTTAGTAACTCCCGGGAATGAGCAGTTCTTC	CASSLVTPGNEQFF
-	TRBV28	TRBJ2-5	TRBD1	TGTGCCAGCGGTTCGACAGGGTTGGGAGAGACCCAGTACTTC	CASGSTGLGETQYF
-	TRBV4-3	TRBJ2-3	TRBD2	TGCGCCAGCAGCCAAGCCGGGACTAGCGGGGGAGATACGCAGTATTTT	CASSQAGTSGGDTQYF